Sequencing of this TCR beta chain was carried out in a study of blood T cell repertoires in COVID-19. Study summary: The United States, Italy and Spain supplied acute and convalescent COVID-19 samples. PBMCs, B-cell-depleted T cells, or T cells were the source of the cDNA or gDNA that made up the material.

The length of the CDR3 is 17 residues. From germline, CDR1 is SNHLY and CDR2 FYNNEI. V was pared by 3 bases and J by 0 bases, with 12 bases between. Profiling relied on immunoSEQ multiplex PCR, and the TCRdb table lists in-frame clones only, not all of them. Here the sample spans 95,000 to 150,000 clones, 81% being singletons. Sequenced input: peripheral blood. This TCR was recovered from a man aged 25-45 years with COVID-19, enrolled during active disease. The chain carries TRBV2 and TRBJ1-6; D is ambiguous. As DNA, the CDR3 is TGTGCCAGCAGTGAGCAGGAACCAAGCTCCTATAATTCACCCCTCCACTTT. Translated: CASSEQEPSSYNSPLHF.